Detailed here is one T cell receptor (beta chain). Its antigen is not known. The V gene's germline CDR1 is KGHSH and CDR2 LQKENI. The CDR3 runs to 15 residues. V shed 5 bases, J shed 5 bases, and the junction held 5 bases outside the gene matches. Investigators reverse transcribed all isolated RNA, so they sequenced expressed TCRB transcripts. Measured with immunoSEQ multiplex PCR; TCRdb has only the in-frame clones, and not every one. Among some 250,000 clones listed, 11% were seen once. The data are from a study of beta chain features in type 1 diabetes. Whole-study findings and limits: Patients with type 1 diabetes carried fewer insertions and had more deletions at their VDJ junctions. Significant though moderate, a shortening of TCRB CDR3s appeared in all four CD4+ subsets of Type 1 diabetes patients.

This receptor was obtained from a man aged 25-45 years with type 1 diabetes. The V and J genes are TRBV18 and TRBJ2-3; 12 bases are a match to TRBD2. Sequenced input: naive CD4+ T cells from blood. The CDR3 sequence is CASSTLAGGRDTQYF. The CDR3 nucleotides read TGTGCCAGCTCAACCCTAGCGGGGGGGCGAGATACGCAGTATTTT.